The source of this T cell receptor beta chain is a study of T-cell memory formation after mild COVID-19. As for the study in general: For the most part, TCR clusters were specific to one donor. Whole-study results and caveats: Researchers found some responding clones in pre-infection memory, a sign that cross-reactive memory joined. Contracting CD4+ clones sat mainly in CM and EM; CD8+ in EMRA.

TCRdb ran MiXCR on the 5' RACE reads and lists one entry per CDR3 protein. This sample yields about 560,000 distinct CDR3 sequences, of which about a sixth are seen a single time; about 12% belongs to the top ten. The ends were cut back, 0 bases at V and 3 bases at J, with 8 bases in the middle. The CDR3 sequence is 14 residues long. Germline loops: CDR1 SGDLS, CDR2 YYNGEE. Of note for this clonotype: Antigen specificity is unknown.

The receptor was derived from an adult woman who had mild COVID-19 (a few samples of this study predate the infection). Cell type and time point are not known. The V call is TRBV9, the J call TRBJ2-3, with a tentative D call TRBD1 (6 bases). Sequenced material: PBMCs or a T cell subset sorted from them (not recorded which). The CDR3 DNA sequence: TGTGCCAGCAGCGTAGGGACAGATACAGATACGCAGTATTTT. Protein sequence: CASSVGTDTDTQYF.